This T cell receptor (beta chain) is from a study of OX40 agonist ivuxolimab in advanced cancers. Sequencing used immunoSEQ multiplex PCR; TCRdb keeps in-frame clones, though not all of them. The data show approximately 70,000 clones, about nine tenths seen once. This sequence originates from an adult with an advanced solid tumor such as melanoma, head and neck, liver or kidney cancer. The material was CD4+ or CD8+ T cells sorted from blood, obtained in a trial of the OX40 agonist ivuxolimab.

The CDR3 nucleotides are TGTGCCAGCAGTTACTCCGGACAGGGTCTTGACAATGAGCAGTTCTTC. This gives the protein CASSYSGQGLDNEQFF. The chain couples TRBV6-5 to TRBJ2-1; 8 positions agree with TRBD1. The CDR3 loop spans 16 amino acids. Germline-derived CDR1 and CDR2 are MNHEY and SVGAGI. V was pared by 0 bases and J by 5 bases, with 6 bases of the junction left unmatched.